This T cell receptor beta chain was identified in a study of blood T cell repertoires in COVID-19 (dated by TCRdb to the early 2020s). Study-level background: Collaborator samples came from the United States, Italy and Spain and covered acute and convalescent phases of COVID-19. The prospective study material was composed of cDNA or gDNA derived from T cells, B-cell-depleted T cells, or PBMCs. Deeply sampled blood TCRbeta repertoires from subjects exposed to, actively infected with, or recovered from COVID-19 were included in the dataset. The repertoires were made available in a free public database intended to serve as a resource for research on the immune response to SARS-CoV-2. The samples were drawn from the first 160 participants of the ongoing ImmuneRACE study and from some 1,300 subjects provided by 6 global collaborators. Sample metadata almost always included a de-identified subject ID, COVID-19 status, age in years and sex. Where available, HLA class I and class II types were taken from metadata supplied by the sample provider and were not determined by assay-based typing.

For this clone: No cognate antigen has been identified for it. Per-nucleotide qualities are absent, and no much larger clonotype sits a single base away.

The full study reports these points: Clinical and demographic metadata were provided uncurated, with the amount varying by source and participant.

Whole blood was collected in K2EDTA tubes by collaborating institutions according to the institutions' own protocols. For TCRbeta analysis, collaborators shipped samples as frozen whole blood, isolated PBMCs, or DNA extracted from either of those sample types. The immunoSEQ Assay, a bias-controlled multiplex PCR, was used to amplify TCRbeta CDR3 regions from genomic DNA. In the source study's methods: The number of nucleated cells in each sample was estimated by amplification of reference gene primers within the assay. To quantify the absolute abundance of each unique TCRbeta CDR3 rearrangement, sequence reads were collapsed and filtered. Productive Simpson clonality was computed per sample as the square root of Simpson's diversity index over productive rearrangements. TCRdb carries this immuneACCESS record with in-frame sequences only. Its versions omit some clonotypes, under half of them owing to an unresolved V gene in the studies checked, with the rest unexplained. The V and J calls and clone size are taken from that table; D and trimming were inferred from the DNA. The sample contains over 30,000 clones, about 74% of them found a single time. 16% of the sample lies in the top ten.

The sequencing input was peripheral blood. The TCR sequence derives from a human donor in a cohort sampled during active COVID-19.

The nucleotide sequence is TGCGCCAGCAGTCTCCCGTTGATTGCGGCTAGCGGGGACAGCAATACCTACGAGCAGTACTTC. It encodes CASSLPLIAASGDSNTYEQYF. Recombination connected TRBV23-1 to TRBJ2-7; 9 bases in the middle match TRBD2. TRBV23-1 is flagged as an ORF with uncertain function. Including the terminal cysteine and phenylalanine, the CDR3 comprises 21 residues. Just CDR3 DNA is preserved here, 63 bases in frame from base 1. At the junction V is shortened by 4 bases and J by 2 bases; bases outside the gene matches: 24.